These 8 T cell receptor beta chains came from one sample sequenced in a study of T cells in Graves' hyperthyroidism and ophthalmopathy. Researchers amplified the TCR beta CDR3 regions from RNA transcripts. HTBI primers were the set used in a first-round RT-PCR of the TCR CDR3. TCRdb processed the multiplex PCR reads anew with MiXCR; each CDR3 protein has one entry. The table shows hundreds of thousands of distinct CDR3 sequences, with 14% to 15% occurring only once. Material: blood. The receptors were gathered from a woman in her twenties or thirties with Graves' hyperthyroidism.

The chain combines TRBV9 with TRBJ2-6; D is unresolved. V lost 4 bases and J lost 2, with 7 bases in between. There are 14 residues in the CDR3. CDR1 is SGDLS and CDR2 is YYNGEE in the germline V gene. The CDR3 here is CASSPRAGANVLTF. As DNA, the CDR3 is TGTGCCAGCAGCCCCCGGGCTGGGGCCAACGTCCTGACTTTC.

This clonotype was detected a few times. The chain links TRBV12-3 or TRBV12-4 to TRBJ2-2; the match to TRBD2 covers 11 bases. The CDR3 loop spans 22 amino acids. V lost 4 bases to trimming and J lost 1 base; unmatched junction nucleotides: 20. CDR3 sequence reads: CASSSRTGRLGGTSGNTGELFF. Written as DNA, the CDR3 is TGTGCCAGCAGTTCGAGGACAGGGAGATTAGGAGGGACTAGCGGGAACACCGGGGAGCTGTTTTTT.

This clonotype was seen ten or more times. The CDR3 here is CASSYGAGGFEQYF. The CDR3 nucleotides are TGTGCCAGCAGTTACGGCGCGGGAGGGTTCGAGCAGTACTTC. V is TRBV6-5 and J is TRBJ2-7; 9 bases are shared with TRBD2. The V gene's germline CDR1 is MNHEY and CDR2 SVGAGI. This CDR3 has 14 residues. The V gene end was trimmed by 2 bases and the J gene end by 6 bases; junction bases not matched to a gene: 5.

This clonotype has just a few counts. This chain joins TRBV28 and TRBJ1-6; weak D call: TRBD1 (6 bases). This CDR3 spans 16 amino acids. Germline V gives CDR1 MDHEN, CDR2 SYDVKM. V was trimmed by 6 bases and J by 5 bases, leaving 17 bases between them. The CDR3 sequence: CASRTNREFNNSPLHF. The CDR3, as DNA: TGTGCCAGCAGAACAAACAGGGAATTTAATAATTCACCCCTCCACTTT.

This clonotype was picked up many times. This chain links TRBV12-3 or TRBV12-4 with TRBJ1-2, with 10 bases that match TRBD1. Trimming removed 4 bases from V and 8 bases from J; junction bases left unmatched: 13. The CDR3 consists of 16 residues. The CDR3 coding sequence is TGTGCCAGCAGTTCCGGGACAGGGGCCACGGTATTGGGCTACACCTTC. It is translated as CASSSGTGATVLGYTF.

The rearrangement joins TRBV5-1 to TRBJ1-3, with 11 bases aligning to TRBD1. The CDR3 runs 17 residues. Unmatched junction bases numbered 10, after V lost 4 bases and J lost 4 bases. Germline assignment: CDR1 SGHRS and CDR2 YFSETQ. Written as DNA, the CDR3 is TGCGCCAGCAGCCTGGACGGACAGGGGGCGCGAGGAAACACCATATATTTT. As protein: CASSLDGQGARGNTIYF.

In the case of this clonotype: The CDR3 carries no conserved terminal phenylalanine or tryptophan, so it likely arises from a read error. V is TRBV19 and J is TRBJ1-5, with D possibly matching TRBD1 (5 bases). The CDR3 consists of 13 residues. The ends were cut back, 6 bases at V and 7 bases at J, with 13 bases in the middle. Germline values: CDR1 LNHDA, CDR2 SQIVND (reference sequence). In DNA, the CDR3 is TGTGCCAGTAGCCCAGGGATCGGACAGCCCCAGCATTCT. This sequence encodes CASSPGIGQPQHS.

In its sample, this clonotype was seen many times. This chain links TRBV11-2 with TRBJ2-7, with D perhaps TRBD2 (6 bases). Germline lookup yields CDR1 SGHAT and CDR2 FQNNGV. CDR3 size: 14 residues. V was pared by 1 base and J by 6 bases, with 13 bases between. The CDR3 coding sequence is TGTGCCAGCAGCTTAGGGGAGGCTAGCCGCGAGCAGTACTTC. It is translated as CASSLGEASREQYF.